The T cell receptor (beta chain) under discussion was sequenced for a study of CD8 T cells in ankylosing spondylitis. Study findings and constraints: The authors reported significant enrichment of disease-linked clones in matched ankylosing spondylitis synovial fluid. Characteristic, it appeared, of ankylosing spondylitis blood was a TCR beta motif of seven or eight highly homologous variants.

Note on this clonotype: Antigen: not known.

For TCR beta, libraries came from quantitative 5'-RACE with molecular barcodes. TCRdb independently ran MiXCR on the 5' RACE reads; one entry per CDR3 protein. The data contain roughly 130,000 distinct CDR3 sequences, around 9.7% of them seen just once; the ten biggest clones take up about 3.6%. V was cut by 0 bases and J by 5 bases, with 13 bases left in between. CDR1 is GTSNPN and CDR2 is SVGIG in the germline V gene (reference sequence). The CDR3 totals 15 residues. The clonotype was recovered from a male donor with ankylosing spondylitis or in good health (not recorded which). The sequenced sample consisted of blood, either unsorted or a sorted T cell fraction (not recorded which). The chain carries TRBV30 and TRBJ2-2, with D perhaps assigned TRBD1 or TRBD2 (5 bases each). The chain's CDR3 is CAWSVFGEGTGELFF. CDR3 coding DNA: TGTGCCTGGAGTGTATTTGGAGAGGGGACCGGGGAGCTGTTTTTT.